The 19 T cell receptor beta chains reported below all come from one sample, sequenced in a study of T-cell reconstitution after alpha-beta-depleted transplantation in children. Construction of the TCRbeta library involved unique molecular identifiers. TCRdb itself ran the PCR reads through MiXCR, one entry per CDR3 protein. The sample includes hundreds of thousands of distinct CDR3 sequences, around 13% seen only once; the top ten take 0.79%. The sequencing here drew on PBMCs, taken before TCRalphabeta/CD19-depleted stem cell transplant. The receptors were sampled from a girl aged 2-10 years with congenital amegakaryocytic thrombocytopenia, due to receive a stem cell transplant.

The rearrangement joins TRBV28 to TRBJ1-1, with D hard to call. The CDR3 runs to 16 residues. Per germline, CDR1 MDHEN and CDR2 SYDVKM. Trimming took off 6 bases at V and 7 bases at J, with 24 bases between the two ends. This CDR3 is CASSRPTSRVDGEAFF. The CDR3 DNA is TGTGCCAGCAGCCGACCCACTTCCCGGGTAGACGGTGAAGCTTTCTTT.

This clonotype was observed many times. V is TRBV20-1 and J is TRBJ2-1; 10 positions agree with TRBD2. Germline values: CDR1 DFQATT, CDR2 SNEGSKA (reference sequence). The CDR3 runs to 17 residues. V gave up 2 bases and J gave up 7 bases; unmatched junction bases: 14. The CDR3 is CSARLRQGLALVNEQFF. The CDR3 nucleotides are TGCAGTGCTAGATTACGCCAGGGACTAGCGCTAGTAAATGAGCAGTTCTTC.

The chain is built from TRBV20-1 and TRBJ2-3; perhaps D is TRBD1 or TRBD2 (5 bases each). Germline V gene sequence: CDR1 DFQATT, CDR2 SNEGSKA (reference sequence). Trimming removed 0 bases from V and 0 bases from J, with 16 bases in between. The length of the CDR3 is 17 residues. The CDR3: CSARDGGRASSTDTQYF. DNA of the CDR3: TGCAGTGCTAGAGATGGGGGTCGGGCCTCTAGCACAGATACGCAGTATTTT.

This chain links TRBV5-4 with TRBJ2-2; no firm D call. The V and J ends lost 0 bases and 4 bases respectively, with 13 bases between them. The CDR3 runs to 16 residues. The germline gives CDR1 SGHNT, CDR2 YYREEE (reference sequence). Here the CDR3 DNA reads TGTGCCAGCAGCTTGGAAGGGAATTGGGCCACCGGGGAGCTGTTTTTT. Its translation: CASSLEGNWATGELFF.

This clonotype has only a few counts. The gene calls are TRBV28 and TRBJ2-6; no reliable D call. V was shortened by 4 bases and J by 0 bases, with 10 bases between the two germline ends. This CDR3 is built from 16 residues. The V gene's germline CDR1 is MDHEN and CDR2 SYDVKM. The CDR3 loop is CASSSPSGSGANVLTF. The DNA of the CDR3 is TGTGCCAGCAGTTCCCCCTCTGGCTCTGGGGCCAACGTCCTGACTTTC.

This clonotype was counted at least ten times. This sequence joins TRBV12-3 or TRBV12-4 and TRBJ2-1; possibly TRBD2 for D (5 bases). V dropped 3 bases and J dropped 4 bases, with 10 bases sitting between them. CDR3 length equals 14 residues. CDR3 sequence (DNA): TGTGCCAGCAGTTTGGGTCGGGGTTACAATGAGCAGTTCTTC. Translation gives CASSLGRGYNEQFF.

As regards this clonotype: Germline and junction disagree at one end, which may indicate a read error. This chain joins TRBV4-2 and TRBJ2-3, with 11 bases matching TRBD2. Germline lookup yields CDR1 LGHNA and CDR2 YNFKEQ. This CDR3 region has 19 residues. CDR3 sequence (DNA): TGTGCCAGCAGCCGGGAGACTAGCGGGATAACCGGAAGGACAGATACGCAGTGTTTT. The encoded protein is CASSRETSGITGRTDTQCF.

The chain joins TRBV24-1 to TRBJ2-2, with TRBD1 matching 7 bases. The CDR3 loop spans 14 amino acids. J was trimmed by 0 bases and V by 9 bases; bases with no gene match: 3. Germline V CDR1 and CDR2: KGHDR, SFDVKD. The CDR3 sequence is CATEGAANTGELFF. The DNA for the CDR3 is TGTGCCACCGAGGGGGCGGCGAACACCGGGGAGCTGTTTTTT.

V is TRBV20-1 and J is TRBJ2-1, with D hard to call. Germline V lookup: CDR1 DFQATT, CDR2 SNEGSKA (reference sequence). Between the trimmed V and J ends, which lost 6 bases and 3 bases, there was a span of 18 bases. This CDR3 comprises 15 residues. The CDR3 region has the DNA TGCAGTGCAAAAGCACTCAGATCCTACTACAATGAGCAGTTCTTC. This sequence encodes CSAKALRSYYNEQFF.

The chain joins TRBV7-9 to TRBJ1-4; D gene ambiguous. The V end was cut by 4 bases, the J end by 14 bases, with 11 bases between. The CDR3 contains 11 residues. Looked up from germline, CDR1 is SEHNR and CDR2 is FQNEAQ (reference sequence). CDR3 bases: TGTGCCAGCAGCTCTATGGGCGGGCTGTTTTTT. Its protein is CASSSMGGLFF.

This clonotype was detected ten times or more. The CDR3 coding sequence is TGCGCCAGCAGCCGGGACTCCGGGACGTATACCTACGAGCAGTACTTC. Protein: CASSRDSGTYTYEQYF. The chain joins TRBV5-1 to TRBJ2-7, with D tentatively TRBD2 (6 bases). CDR3 size: 16 residues. V was clipped by 4 bases and J by 2 bases, with 19 bases between them. CDR1 SGHRS and CDR2 YFSETQ come from the germline V gene.

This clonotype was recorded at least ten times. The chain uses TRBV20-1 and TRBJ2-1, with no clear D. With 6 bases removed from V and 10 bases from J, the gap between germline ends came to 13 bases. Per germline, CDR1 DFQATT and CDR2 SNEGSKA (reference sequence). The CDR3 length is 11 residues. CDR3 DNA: TGCAGTGCCGCCCCCGAGATGGAGCAGTTCTTC. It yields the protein CSAAPEMEQFF.

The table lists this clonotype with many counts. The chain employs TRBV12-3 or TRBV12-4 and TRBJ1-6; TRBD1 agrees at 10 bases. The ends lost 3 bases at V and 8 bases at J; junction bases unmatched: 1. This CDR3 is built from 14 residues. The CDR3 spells CASSFGTGDSPLHF. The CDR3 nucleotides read TGTGCCAGCAGTTTCGGGACAGGGGATTCACCCCTCCACTTT.

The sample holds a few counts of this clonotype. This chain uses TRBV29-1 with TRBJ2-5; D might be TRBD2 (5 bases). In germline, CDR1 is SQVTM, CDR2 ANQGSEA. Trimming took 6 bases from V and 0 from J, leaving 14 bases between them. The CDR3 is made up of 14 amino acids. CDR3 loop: CSVTAREYQETQYF. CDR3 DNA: TGCAGCGTGACGGCTAGGGAGTACCAAGAGACCCAGTACTTC.

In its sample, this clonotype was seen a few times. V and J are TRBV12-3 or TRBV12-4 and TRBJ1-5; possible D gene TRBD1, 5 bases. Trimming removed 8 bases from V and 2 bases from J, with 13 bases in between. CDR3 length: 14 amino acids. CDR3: CASGRGLGNQPQHF. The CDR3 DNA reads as TGTGCCAGCGGGAGGGGTTTGGGCAATCAGCCCCAGCATTTT.

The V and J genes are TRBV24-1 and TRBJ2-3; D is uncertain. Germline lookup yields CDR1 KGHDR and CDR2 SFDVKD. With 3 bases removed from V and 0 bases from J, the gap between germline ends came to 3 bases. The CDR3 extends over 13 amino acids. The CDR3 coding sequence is TGTGCCACCAGTGATCGGAGCACAGATACGCAGTATTTT. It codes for CATSDRSTDTQYF.

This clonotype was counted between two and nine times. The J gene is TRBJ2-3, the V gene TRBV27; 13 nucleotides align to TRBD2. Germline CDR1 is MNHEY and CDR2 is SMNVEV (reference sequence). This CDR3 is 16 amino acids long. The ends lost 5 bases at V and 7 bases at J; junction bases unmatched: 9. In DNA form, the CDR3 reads TGTGCCAGCAGTCCGCAGACTAGCGGGAGGCTGAATACGCAGTATTTT. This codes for CASSPQTSGRLNTQYF.

The CDR3 is CASSPSVGTGELFF. CDR3 sequence (DNA): TGTGCCAGCAGCCCGAGCGTGGGGACCGGGGAGCTGTTTTTT. The V gene is TRBV7-2, the J gene TRBJ2-2; D is ambiguous. This CDR3 is built from 14 residues. Germline-derived CDR1 and CDR2 are SGHTA and FQGNSA. The V and J ends lost 5 bases and 5 bases respectively, with 12 bases between them.

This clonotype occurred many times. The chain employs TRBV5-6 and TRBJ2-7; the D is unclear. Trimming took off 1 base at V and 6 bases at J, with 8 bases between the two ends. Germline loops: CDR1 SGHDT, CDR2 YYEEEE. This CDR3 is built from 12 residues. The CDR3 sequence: CASSLYRGEQYF. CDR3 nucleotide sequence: TGTGCCAGCAGCTTGTACCGAGGCGAGCAGTACTTC.